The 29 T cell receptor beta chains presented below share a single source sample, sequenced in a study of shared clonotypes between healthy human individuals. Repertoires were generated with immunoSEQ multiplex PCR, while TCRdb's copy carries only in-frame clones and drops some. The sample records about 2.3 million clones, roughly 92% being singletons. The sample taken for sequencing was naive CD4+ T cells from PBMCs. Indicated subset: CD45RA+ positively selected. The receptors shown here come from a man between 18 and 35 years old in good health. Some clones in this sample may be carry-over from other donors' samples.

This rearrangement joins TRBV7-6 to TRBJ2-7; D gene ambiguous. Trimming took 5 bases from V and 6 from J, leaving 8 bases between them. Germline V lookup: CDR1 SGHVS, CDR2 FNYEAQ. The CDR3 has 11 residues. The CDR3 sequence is CASSTSTEQYF. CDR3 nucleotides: TGTGCCAGCAGCACTTCTACCGAGCAGTACTTC. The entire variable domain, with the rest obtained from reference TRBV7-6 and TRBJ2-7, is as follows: GAGVSQSPRYKVTKRGQDVALRCDPISGHVSLYWYRQALGQGPEFLTYFNYEAQQDKSGLPNDRFSAERPEGSISTLTIQRTEQRDSAMYRCASSTSTEQYFGPGTRLTVT.

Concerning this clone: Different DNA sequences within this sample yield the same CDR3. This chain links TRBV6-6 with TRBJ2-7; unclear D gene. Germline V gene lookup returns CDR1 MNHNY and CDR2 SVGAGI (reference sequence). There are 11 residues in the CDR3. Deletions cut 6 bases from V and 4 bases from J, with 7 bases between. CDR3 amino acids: CASSRAYEQYF. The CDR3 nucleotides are TGTGCCAGCAGCCGAGCTTACGAGCAGTACTTC.

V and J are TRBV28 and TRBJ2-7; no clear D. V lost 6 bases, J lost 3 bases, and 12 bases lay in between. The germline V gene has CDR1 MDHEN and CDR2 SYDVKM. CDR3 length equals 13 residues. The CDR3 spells CASSPSSLYEQYF. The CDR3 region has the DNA TGTGCCAGCAGCCCCTCGAGCCTCTACGAGCAGTACTTC.

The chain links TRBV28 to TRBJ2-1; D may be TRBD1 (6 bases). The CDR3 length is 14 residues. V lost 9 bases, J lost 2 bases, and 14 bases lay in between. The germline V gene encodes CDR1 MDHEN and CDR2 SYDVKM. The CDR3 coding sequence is TGTGCCAGTGGCGACAGGAACACCTACAATGAGCAGTTCTTC. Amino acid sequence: CASGDRNTYNEQFF.

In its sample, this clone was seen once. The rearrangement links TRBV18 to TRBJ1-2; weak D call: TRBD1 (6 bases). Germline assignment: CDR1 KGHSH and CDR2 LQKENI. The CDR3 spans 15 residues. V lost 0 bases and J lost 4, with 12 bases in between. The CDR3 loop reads CASSPPTGNSYGYTF. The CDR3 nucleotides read TGTGCCAGCTCACCACCCACAGGGAATTCCTATGGCTACACCTTC. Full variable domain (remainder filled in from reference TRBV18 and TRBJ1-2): NAGVMQNPRHLVRRRGQEARLRCSPMKGHSHVYWYRQLPEEGLKFMVYLQKENIIDESGMPKERFSAEFPKEGPSILRIQQVVRGDSAAYFCASSPPTGNSYGYTFGSGTRLTVV.

CDR3: CASSQAPVGIYTDTQYF. The CDR3 DNA is TGCGCCAGCAGCCAAGCTCCTGTGGGCATATACACAGATACGCAGTATTTT. The chain recombines TRBV4-1 with TRBJ2-3; D gene uncertain. Per germline, CDR1 MGHRA and CDR2 YSYEKL. The CDR3 spans 17 residues. The V end was cut by 1 base, the J end by 2 bases, with 16 bases between.

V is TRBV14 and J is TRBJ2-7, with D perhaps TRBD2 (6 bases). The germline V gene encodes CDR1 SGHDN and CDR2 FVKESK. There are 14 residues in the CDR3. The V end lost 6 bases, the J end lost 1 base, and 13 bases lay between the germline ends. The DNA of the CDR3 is TGTGCCAGCAGTCCTGTCGGGGGATCCTACGAGCAGTACTTC. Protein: CASSPVGGSYEQYF. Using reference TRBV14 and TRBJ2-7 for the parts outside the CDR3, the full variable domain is EAGVTQFPSHSVIEKGQTVTLRCDPISGHDNLYWYRRVMGKEIKFLLHFVKESKQDESGMPNNRFLAERTGGTYSTLKVQPAELEDSGVYFCASSPVGGSYEQYFGPGTRLTVT.

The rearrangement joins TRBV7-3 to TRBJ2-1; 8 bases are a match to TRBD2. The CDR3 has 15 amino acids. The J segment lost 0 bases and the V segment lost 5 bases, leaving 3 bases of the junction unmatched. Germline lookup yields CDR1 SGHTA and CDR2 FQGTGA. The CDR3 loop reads CASSPTSVSYNEQFF. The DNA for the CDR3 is TGTGCCAGCAGCCCGACTAGCGTCTCCTACAATGAGCAGTTCTTC.

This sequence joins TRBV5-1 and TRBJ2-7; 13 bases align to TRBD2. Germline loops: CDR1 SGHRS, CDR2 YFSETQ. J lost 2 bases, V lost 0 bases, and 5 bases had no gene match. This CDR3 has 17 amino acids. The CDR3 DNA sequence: TGCGCCAGCAGCTTGGGTGGACTAGCGGGAGAGACCTACGAGCAGTACTTC. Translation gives CASSLGGLAGETYEQYF.

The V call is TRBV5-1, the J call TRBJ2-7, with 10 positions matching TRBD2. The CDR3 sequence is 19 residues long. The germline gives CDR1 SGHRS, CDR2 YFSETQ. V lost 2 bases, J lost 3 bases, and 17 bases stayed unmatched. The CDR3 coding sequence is TGCGCCAGCAGCTTATCTTCTAGCGGGAGTCTTAAGGGGAGCTACGAGCAGTACTTC. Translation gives CASSLSSSGSLKGSYEQYF.

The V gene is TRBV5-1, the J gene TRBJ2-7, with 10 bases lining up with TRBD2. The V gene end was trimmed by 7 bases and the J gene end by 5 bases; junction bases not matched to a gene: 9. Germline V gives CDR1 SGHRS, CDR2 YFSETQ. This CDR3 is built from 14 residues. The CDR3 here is CASGISGRNNEQYF. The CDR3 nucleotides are TGCGCCAGCGGAATTAGCGGGAGGAATAACGAGCAGTACTTC.

DNA of the CDR3: TGTGCCAGCAGCCCATATCTAGCGGGAGTAGGGAATGAGCAGTTCTTC. Protein: CASSPYLAGVGNEQFF. This sequence joins TRBV11-1 and TRBJ2-1; 10 bases fit TRBD2. V dropped 5 bases and J dropped 7; count of bases not matched to a gene: 11. Germline V gene sequence: CDR1 SGHAT, CDR2 FQDESV (reference sequence). This CDR3 is built from 16 residues.

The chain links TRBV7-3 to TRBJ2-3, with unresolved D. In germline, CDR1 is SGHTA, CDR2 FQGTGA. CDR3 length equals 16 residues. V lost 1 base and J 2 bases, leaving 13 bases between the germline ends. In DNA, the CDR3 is TGTGCCAGCAGCTTAATTGGCAGGACCTTCACAGATACGCAGTATTTT. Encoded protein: CASSLIGRTFTDTQYF. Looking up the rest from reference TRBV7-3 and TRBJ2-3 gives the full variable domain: GAGVSQTPSNKVTEKGKYVELRCDPISGHTALYWYRQSLGQGPEFLIYFQGTGAADDSGLPNDRFFAVRPEGSVSTLKIQRTERGDSAVYLCASSLIGRTFTDTQYFGPGTRLTVL.

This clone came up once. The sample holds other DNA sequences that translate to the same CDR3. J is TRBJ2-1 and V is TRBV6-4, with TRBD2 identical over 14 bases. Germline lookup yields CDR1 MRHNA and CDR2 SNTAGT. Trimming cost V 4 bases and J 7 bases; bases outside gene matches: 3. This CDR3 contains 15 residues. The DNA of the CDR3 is TGTGCCAGCAGTGCCGGGACTAGCGGGAGAAATGAGCAGTTCTTC. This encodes CASSAGTSGRNEQFF.

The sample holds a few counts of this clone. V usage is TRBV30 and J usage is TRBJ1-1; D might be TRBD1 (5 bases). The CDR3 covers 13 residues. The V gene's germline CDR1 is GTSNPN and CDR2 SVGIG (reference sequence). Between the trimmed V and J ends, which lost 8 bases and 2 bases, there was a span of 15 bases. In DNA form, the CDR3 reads TGTGCCACCAGTGCGGGGGGTAACACTGAAGCTTTCTTT. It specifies CATSAGGNTEAFF.

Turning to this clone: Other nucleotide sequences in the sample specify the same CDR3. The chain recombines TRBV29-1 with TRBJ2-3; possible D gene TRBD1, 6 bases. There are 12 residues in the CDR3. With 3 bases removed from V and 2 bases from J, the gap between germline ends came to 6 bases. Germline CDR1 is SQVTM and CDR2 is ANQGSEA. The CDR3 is CSVEGATDTQYF. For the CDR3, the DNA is TGCAGCGTTGAGGGGGCCACAGATACGCAGTATTTT.

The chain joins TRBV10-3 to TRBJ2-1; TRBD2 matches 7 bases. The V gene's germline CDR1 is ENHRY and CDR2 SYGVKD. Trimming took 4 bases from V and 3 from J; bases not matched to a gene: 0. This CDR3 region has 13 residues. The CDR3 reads CAISASGYNEQFF. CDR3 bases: TGTGCCATCAGTGCTAGCGGCTACAATGAGCAGTTCTTC.

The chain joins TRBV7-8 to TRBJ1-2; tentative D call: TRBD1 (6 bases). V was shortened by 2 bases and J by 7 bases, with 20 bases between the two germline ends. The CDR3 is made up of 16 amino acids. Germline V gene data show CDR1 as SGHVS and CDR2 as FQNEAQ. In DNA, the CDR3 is TGTGCCAGCAGCTTACAAATAGGTACAGGGCTAGGTGGCTACACCTTC. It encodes CASSLQIGTGLGGYTF. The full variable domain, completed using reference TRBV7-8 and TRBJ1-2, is GAGVSQSPRYKVAKRGQDVALRCDPISGHVSLFWYQQALGQGPEFLTYFQNEAQLDKSGLPSDRFFAERPEGSVSTLKIQRTQQEDSAVYLCASSLQIGTGLGGYTFGSGTRLTVV.

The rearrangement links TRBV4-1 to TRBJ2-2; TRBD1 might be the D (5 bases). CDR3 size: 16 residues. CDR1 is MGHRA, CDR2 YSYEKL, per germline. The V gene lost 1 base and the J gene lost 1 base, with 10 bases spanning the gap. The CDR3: CASSQGHTGNTGELFF. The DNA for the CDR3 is TGCGCCAGCAGCCAAGGACATACAGGGAACACCGGGGAGCTGTTTTTT.

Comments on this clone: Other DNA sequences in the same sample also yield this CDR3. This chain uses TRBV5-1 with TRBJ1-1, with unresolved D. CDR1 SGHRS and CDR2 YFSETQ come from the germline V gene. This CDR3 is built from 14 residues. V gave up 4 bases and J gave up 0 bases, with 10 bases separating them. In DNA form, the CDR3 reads TGCGCCAGCAGCCCCCAGACGGTGAACACTGAAGCTTTCTTT. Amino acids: CASSPQTVNTEAFF.

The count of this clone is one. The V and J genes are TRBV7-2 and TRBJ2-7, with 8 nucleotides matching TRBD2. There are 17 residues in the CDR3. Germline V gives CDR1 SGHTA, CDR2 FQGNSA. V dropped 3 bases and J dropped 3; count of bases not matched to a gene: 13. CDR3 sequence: CASSFTGFSGGFYEQYF. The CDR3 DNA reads TGTGCCAGCAGCTTCACAGGGTTTTCGGGGGGGTTCTACGAGCAGTACTTC.

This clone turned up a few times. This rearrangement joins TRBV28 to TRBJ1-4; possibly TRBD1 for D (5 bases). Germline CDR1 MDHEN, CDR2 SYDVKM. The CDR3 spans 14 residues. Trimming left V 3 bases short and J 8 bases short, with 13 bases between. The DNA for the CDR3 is TGTGCCAGCAGTTTCGGTCAGGGTAAGGAAAAACTGTTTTTT. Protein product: CASSFGQGKEKLFF.

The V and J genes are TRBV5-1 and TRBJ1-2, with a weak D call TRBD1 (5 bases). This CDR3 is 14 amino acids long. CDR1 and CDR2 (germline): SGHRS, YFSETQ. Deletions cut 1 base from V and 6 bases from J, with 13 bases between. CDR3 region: CASSLSGGFDGYTF. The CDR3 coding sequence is TGCGCCAGCAGCTTGAGTGGGGGGTTTGATGGCTACACCTTC.

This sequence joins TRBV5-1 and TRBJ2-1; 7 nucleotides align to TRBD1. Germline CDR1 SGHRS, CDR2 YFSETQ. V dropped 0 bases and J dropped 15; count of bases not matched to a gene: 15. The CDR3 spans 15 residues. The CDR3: CASSLGTGSLKLRFF. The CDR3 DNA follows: TGCGCCAGCAGCTTGGGGACAGGAAGCCTTAAATTGAGGTTCTTC.

The CDR3 protein is CASSVTYNQPQHF. The CDR3 DNA is TGTGCCAGCAGTGTAACGTACAATCAGCCCCAGCATTTT. V and J are TRBV6-1 and TRBJ1-5; no firm D call. CDR1 is MNHNS and CDR2 is SASEGT in the germline V gene. Trimming took 4 bases from V and 3 from J, leaving 7 bases between them. This CDR3 comprises 13 residues.

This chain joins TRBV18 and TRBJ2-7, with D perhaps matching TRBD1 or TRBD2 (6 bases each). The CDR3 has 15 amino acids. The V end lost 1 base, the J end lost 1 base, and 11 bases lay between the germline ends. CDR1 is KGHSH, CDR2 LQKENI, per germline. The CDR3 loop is CASSPLLGGSYEQYF. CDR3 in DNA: TGTGCCAGCTCACCACTCCTAGGGGGGTCCTACGAGCAGTACTTC. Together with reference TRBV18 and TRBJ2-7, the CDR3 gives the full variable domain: NAGVMQNPRHLVRRRGQEARLRCSPMKGHSHVYWYRQLPEEGLKFMVYLQKENIIDESGMPKERFSAEFPKEGPSILRIQQVVRGDSAAYFCASSPLLGGSYEQYFGPGTRLTVT.

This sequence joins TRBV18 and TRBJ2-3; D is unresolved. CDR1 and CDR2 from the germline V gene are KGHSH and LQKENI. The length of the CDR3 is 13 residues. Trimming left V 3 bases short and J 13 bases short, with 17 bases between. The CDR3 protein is CASSPKLPVDEYF. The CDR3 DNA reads TGTGCCAGCTCACCGAAACTACCAGTCGACGAGTATTTT.

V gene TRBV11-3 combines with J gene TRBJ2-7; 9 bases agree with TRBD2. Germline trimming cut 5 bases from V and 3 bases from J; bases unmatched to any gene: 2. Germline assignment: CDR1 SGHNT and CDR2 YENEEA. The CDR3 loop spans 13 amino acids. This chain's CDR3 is CASSAGGNYEQYF. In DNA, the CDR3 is TGTGCCAGCAGCGCGGGAGGGAACTACGAGCAGTACTTC.

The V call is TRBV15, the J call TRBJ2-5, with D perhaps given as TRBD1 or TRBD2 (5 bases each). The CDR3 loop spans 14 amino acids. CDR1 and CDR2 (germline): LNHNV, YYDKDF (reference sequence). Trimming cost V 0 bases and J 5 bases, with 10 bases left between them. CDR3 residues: CATSREGWGETQYF. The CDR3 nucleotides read TGTGCCACCAGCAGAGAGGGCTGGGGGGAGACCCAGTACTTC.